Below are 22 T cell receptor beta chains sequenced from a single sample in a study of cytomegalovirus exposure and HLA in healthy donors. Vbeta (60) and Jbeta (13) primers were used in the PCR. The assay was immunoSEQ multiplex PCR, and TCRdb's table has in-frame clones only and misses some. Of roughly 150,000 clones listed, 64% are singletons. Sequenced: PBMCs. The receptor set was obtained from a woman between 25 and 40 years old in good health and CMV-seropositive.

There are a few counts of this clone. V is TRBV11-3 and J is TRBJ2-3; D gene unclear. This CDR3 comprises 13 residues. V lost 4 bases to trimming and J lost 4 bases, with 9 bases between them. Germline loops: CDR1 SGHNT, CDR2 YENEEA. Written as DNA, the CDR3 is TGTGCCAGCAGCTCCCCAGTCGCAGATACGCAGTATTTT. Protein product: CASSSPVADTQYF.

This clone has a single count. The rearrangement joins TRBV6-1 to TRBJ1-2, with TRBD1 matching over 7 bases. V lost 6 bases to trimming and J lost 6 bases; unmatched junction nucleotides: 16. The CDR3 is made up of 16 amino acids. CDR1 MNHNS and CDR2 SASEGT come from the germline V gene. CDR3 coding DNA: TGTGCCAGCAGCGAAAAGAGTAGGGACAGAGCCCATGGCTACACCTTC. It yields the protein CASSEKSRDRAHGYTF.

This clone was detected only once. The rearrangement links TRBV11-2 to TRBJ1-4; the match to TRBD1 covers 10 bases. The CDR3 is made up of 14 amino acids. The germline gives CDR1 SGHAT, CDR2 FQNNGV. V lost 6 bases, J lost 8 bases, and 6 bases stayed unmatched. CDR3 amino acids: CASSLTGGWEKLFF. CDR3 in DNA: TGTGCCAGCAGTCTGACAGGGGGCTGGGAAAAACTGTTTTTT.

For this clone: Because the CDR3's place on the DNA is in doubt, the DNA is left out and the CDR3 is given as listed by TCRdb. The rearrangement links TRBV29-1 to TRBJ1-2; the table's D call, TRBD1, has no DNA check behind it. The germline gives CDR1 SQVTM, CDR2 ANQGSEA. The CDR3 has 12 amino acids, counting both end residues. CDR3 residues: CSVVGTGNGRTF.

This clone was seen a handful of times. The chain couples TRBV5-4 to TRBJ2-5; 8 bases map to TRBD2. The J call could be wrong; TRBJ2-7 is a better fit for the DNA end. CDR3 length: 14 residues. Per the germline V gene, CDR1 is SGHNT and CDR2 is YYREEE (reference sequence). CDR3 DNA: TGTGCCAGCAGCTTGGCGGGACTAGATGCCGAGCAGTACTTC. Translated, it gives CASSLAGLDAEQYF.

Remarks on this clone: Compared with germline, one end of the junction differs, possibly owing to a read error. This chain uses TRBV7-7 with TRBJ2-5; D may be TRBD1 (6 bases). Germline V gene lookup returns CDR1 SSHAT and CDR2 FNYEAQ (reference sequence). The CDR3 covers 14 residues. The CDR3 DNA reads TGTGCTAGCAGTAGGGGGTTTCTTGCTCAGACCCAGTACTTC. Amino acid sequence: CASSRGFLAQTQYF.

This clone has a handful of counts. The CDR3 nucleotides read TGCGCCAGCTACCTGGACAGGGAGGAAGCTTTCTTT. Residues: CASYLDREEAFF. This chain uses TRBV5-1 with TRBJ1-1; the match to TRBD1 covers 8 bases. The CDR3 is 12 amino acids. Germline trimming cut 7 bases from V and 8 bases from J; bases unmatched to any gene: 7. CDR1 and CDR2 (germline): SGHRS, YFSETQ.

The gene calls are TRBV2 and TRBJ1-1, with D perhaps matching TRBD1 (5 bases). CDR1 and CDR2 (germline): SNHLY, FYNNEI. Trimming took 7 bases from V and 8 from J, leaving 17 bases between them. CDR3 size: 13 residues. The CDR3 region has the DNA TGTGCCAGCAAACAGACAGCGTTGGGAGAAGCTTTCTTT. Its protein product is CASKQTALGEAFF.

V is TRBV28 and J is TRBJ2-2; 8 bases are shared with TRBD1. The V and J ends lost 6 bases and 1 base, in that order; junction bases with no gene match: 4. CDR1 is MDHEN and CDR2 is SYDVKM in the germline V gene. This CDR3 is 15 amino acids long. The CDR3 DNA reads TGTGCCAGCAGGAAAGGGACAGGGAACACCGGGGAGCTGTTTTTT. Translating gives CASRKGTGNTGELFF.

This clone has a handful of counts. The genes are TRBV16 and TRBJ1-5, with D hard to call. The CDR3 runs 12 residues. Germline V lookup: CDR1 KGHSY, CDR2 FQNENV. V lost 4 bases to trimming and J lost 7 bases, with 8 bases between them. In nucleotides, the CDR3 is TGTGCCAGCAGCCGAAGCGGACAGCCCCAGCATTTT. Translated: CASSRSGQPQHF.

A single count supports this clone. This rearrangement joins TRBV29-1 to TRBJ2-1; TRBD2 matches at 7 bases. Trimming at V came to 0 bases and at J to 15 bases, leaving 11 bases not matched to a gene. The CDR3 spans 13 residues. CDR1 is SQVTM, CDR2 ANQGSEA, per germline. This chain's CDR3 is CSVEDLLARESFF. The CDR3 DNA follows: TGCAGCGTTGAAGATCTACTAGCGAGAGAGTCGTTCTTC.

This clone has just a few counts. This chain joins TRBV5-5 and TRBJ2-1, with 11 nucleotides matching TRBD1. The ends lost 3 bases at V and 9 bases at J; junction bases unmatched: 2. CDR3 length: 13 residues. Germline loops: CDR1 SGHKS, CDR2 YYEKEE (reference sequence). CDR3 residues: CASSWTGGSEQFF. CDR3 coding DNA: TGTGCCAGCAGCTGGACAGGGGGCAGTGAGCAGTTCTTC.

The rearrangement uses TRBV15 and TRBJ2-3; D is unresolved. V was pared by 3 bases and J by 0 bases, with 19 bases between. Germline CDR1 is LNHNV and CDR2 is YYDKDF (reference sequence). The CDR3 is 18 residues long. This chain's CDR3 is CATSSSPPRYSSTDTQYF. The DNA for the CDR3 is TGTGCCACCAGCAGCTCCCCCCCCCGTTACTCTAGCACAGATACGCAGTATTTT.

The chain joins TRBV14 to TRBJ2-7; 8 bases align to TRBD1. J gave up 3 bases and V 0 bases, and 10 bases lay outside the gene matches. The germline CDR1 and CDR2 sequences are SGHDN and FVKESK. The CDR3 has 17 residues. The CDR3 reads CASSQEGWDRPNYEQYF. CDR3 in DNA: TGTGCCAGCAGCCAAGAGGGGTGGGACAGGCCGAACTACGAGCAGTACTTC.

The CDR3 nucleotides are TGTGCCAGCAGTTTACGGGGTCGTAATCAGCCCCAGCATTTT. It translates to CASSLRGRNQPQHF. This chain joins TRBV28 and TRBJ1-5; no clear D. Per the germline V gene, CDR1 is MDHEN and CDR2 is SYDVKM. CDR3 length: 14 amino acids. The V gene lost 2 bases and the J gene lost 4 bases, with 9 bases spanning the gap.

This clone was detected a few times. This sequence joins TRBV11-3 and TRBJ2-7; the D gene is possibly TRBD1 (6 bases). In germline, CDR1 is SGHNT, CDR2 YENEEA. The CDR3 runs to 13 residues. The V end lost 5 bases, the J end lost 5 bases, and 13 bases lay between the germline ends. The CDR3 bases are TGTGCCAGCAGCATTCAACAGGGTCACGAGCAGTACTTC. Protein product: CASSIQQGHEQYF.

This clone was counted a single time. V is TRBV2 and J is TRBJ2-3; 16 nucleotides align to TRBD2. The V gene's germline CDR1 is SNHLY and CDR2 FYNNEI. The trim removed 9 bases at V and 2 bases at J, leaving 2 bases unmatched. CDR3 length equals 15 residues. The chain's CDR3 is CARGLAGGATDTQYF. CDR3 in DNA: TGTGCCAGGGGACTAGCGGGAGGGGCCACAGATACGCAGTATTTT. Looking up the rest from reference TRBV2 and TRBJ2-3 gives the full variable domain: EPEVTQTPSHQVTQMGQEVILRCVPISNHLYFYWYRQILGQKVEFLVSFYNNEISEKSEIFDDQFSVERPDGSNFTLKIRSTKLEDSAMYFCARGLAGGATDTQYFGPGTRLTVL.

V gene TRBV4-1 combines with J gene TRBJ2-6; perhaps TRBD2 as D (6 bases). CDR3 length: 16 residues. V was pared by 4 bases and J by 4 bases, with 14 bases between. The V gene's germline CDR1 is MGHRA and CDR2 YSYEKL. Here the CDR3 DNA reads TGCGCCAGCAGCCGAACGGCGGGGTGGGGGGCCAACGTCCTGACTTTC. Residues: CASSRTAGWGANVLTF.

The V call is TRBV10-3, the J call TRBJ1-6, with no clear D. Between the trimmed V and J ends, which lost 7 bases and 8 bases, there was a span of 12 bases. This CDR3 is built from 13 residues. Germline values: CDR1 ENHRY, CDR2 SYGVKD. CDR3 bases: TGTGCCATCACGGGCAGGACTGATTCACCCCTCCACTTT. It encodes CAITGRTDSPLHF.

The gene calls are TRBV5-1 and TRBJ2-7, with D perhaps matching TRBD2 (6 bases). Germline assignment: CDR1 SGHRS and CDR2 YFSETQ. This CDR3 spans 15 amino acids. Trimming took 4 bases from V and 0 from J, leaving 14 bases between them. The CDR3 protein is CASSPIAESSYEQYF. The DNA of the CDR3 is TGCGCCAGCAGCCCAATAGCGGAGAGCTCCTACGAGCAGTACTTC. Supplemented by reference TRBV5-1 and TRBJ2-7, the full variable domain reads KAGVTQTPRYLIKTRGQQVTLSCSPISGHRSVSWYQQTPGQGLQFLFEYFSETQRNKGNFPGRFSGRQFSNSRSEMNVSTLELGDSALYLCASSPIAESSYEQYFGPGTRLTVT.

The genes are TRBV5-4 and TRBJ1-4, with 9 nucleotides matching TRBD1. This CDR3 has 16 amino acids. J was trimmed by 2 bases and V by 4 bases; bases with no gene match: 6. The germline gives CDR1 SGHNT, CDR2 YYREEE (reference sequence). The CDR3 loop reads CASSAHTGGTNEKLFF. CDR3 in DNA: TGTGCCAGCAGCGCCCACACAGGGGGCACTAATGAAAAACTGTTTTTT.

The CDR3 sequence is CASSRGLASYNEQFF. CDR3 DNA sequence: TGTGCCAGCTCCCGGGGACTAGCGTCCTACAATGAGCAGTTCTTC. The V gene is TRBV18, the J gene TRBJ2-1; TRBD2 agrees at 10 bases. CDR1 is KGHSH and CDR2 is LQKENI in the germline V gene. V shed 6 bases and J 1 base; nucleotides not matched to a gene: 3. This CDR3 has 15 residues.